One and the same sample provided the 4 T cell receptor beta chains below, sequenced in a study of shared T cell receptors in the human thymus. Clones were sequenced by immunoSEQ multiplex PCR, and TCRdb holds only the in-frame ones, with some missing. The repertoire holds about 730,000 clones, with approximately 83% as singletons. This sample also belongs to another study, concerning human thymus T cells.

The specimen sequenced was thymocytes. The source of these receptors is a girl under three years old with a congenital heart defect.

The chain recombines TRBV18 with TRBJ1-1, with D perhaps matching TRBD1 (6 bases). V lost 4 bases and J lost 10, with 22 bases in between. Germline CDR1 and CDR2: KGHSH and LQKENI. The length of the CDR3 is 15 residues. CDR3 amino acids: CASSLLHGTRGRAFF. In nucleotides, the CDR3 is TGTGCCAGCTCACTGCTCCACGGGACACGGGGAAGAGCTTTCTTT.

CDR3 amino acids: CASNRGAHKFEGTGQETQYF. CDR3 coding DNA: TGTGCCAGCAACAGGGGTGCCCACAAGTTTGAGGGGACAGGACAAGAGACCCAGTACTTC. The chain uses TRBV28 and TRBJ2-5, with 8 bases identical to TRBD1. V shed 7 bases, J shed 2 bases, and the junction held 24 bases outside the gene matches. In germline, CDR1 is MDHEN, CDR2 SYDVKM. The length of the CDR3 is 20 residues.

This clone showed up just once. The rearrangement joins TRBV5-6 to TRBJ1-1; D possibly corresponds to TRBD1 (6 bases). Trimming stripped 0 bases from V and 0 bases from J, with 6 bases between. The CDR3 contains 14 residues. In germline, CDR1 is SGHDT, CDR2 YYEEEE. The CDR3 nucleotides are TGTGCCAGCAGCTTGGAGGGGGTGAACACTGAAGCTTTCTTT. Its protein product is CASSLEGVNTEAFF.

The genes are TRBV5-1 and TRBJ2-1, with D perhaps TRBD1 (6 bases). Trimming removed 10 bases from V and 5 bases from J, with 19 bases in between. This CDR3 contains 14 residues. Germline values: CDR1 SGHRS, CDR2 YFSETQ. This CDR3 is CASRPGTKNNEQFF. CDR3 sequence (DNA): TGCGCCTCCAGACCCGGGACAAAGAACAATGAGCAGTTCTTC.